This T cell receptor beta chain was captured in a study of cytomegalovirus exposure and HLA in healthy donors. Findings of the study overall: In vitro confirmation showed three CMV-associated chains to be CMV antigen specific.

CDR1 is SGHTA, CDR2 FQGTGA, per germline. This CDR3 has 14 residues. Unmatched junction bases numbered 7, after V lost 5 bases and J lost 5 bases. TCRdb's copy holds only in-frame clones and misses some; the assay was immunoSEQ multiplex PCR. This table has roughly 260,000 clones, 85% to 90% appearing once. For this clone: Its antigen is not known.

The V gene is TRBV7-3, the J gene TRBJ2-5; 8 bases match TRBD2. The specimen sequenced was PBMCs. This receptor was identified in a woman aged 18 to 35 in good health and CMV-seronegative. For the CDR3, the DNA is TGTGCCAGCAGCCCCGGGGGGGCGGGGGAGACCCAGTACTTC. This codes for CASSPGGAGETQYF.